This T cell receptor (beta chain) was profiled in a study of T cells after yellow fever vaccination. Study in general: Fractions of limited cellularity were prepared by means of SMART-Seq v4 Ultra Low Input. Whole-study findings and limits: Subsequent to the booster, the majority of primary-vaccination clones reappeared (roughly 95% CD4, around 85% CD8).

The CDR3 is 15 residues long. Germline V lookup: CDR1 LGHNT, CDR2 FRNRAP. Germline trimming cut 7 bases from V and 3 bases from J; bases unmatched to any gene: 5. This clonotype occurred a few times. The antigen remains unidentified. 5'RACE template switching generated TCR cDNA, adding a universal primer site and UMIs. TCRdb ran MiXCR on the 5' RACE reads and lists one entry per CDR3 protein. Of 620,000 or so distinct CDR3 sequences listed, less than 20% were seen once; the top ten hold around a sixth. This material consisted of PBMCs, taken around 5 days after the first yellow fever vaccination. This chain connects TRBV12-5 to TRBJ2-2; 10 nucleotides match TRBD1. This receptor was obtained from a man younger than 30 who received the YFV17D yellow fever vaccine. The CDR3, as DNA: TGTGCTAGTGATCTGACAGGGGGCTACACCGGGGAGCTGTTTTTT. It specifies CASDLTGGYTGELFF.